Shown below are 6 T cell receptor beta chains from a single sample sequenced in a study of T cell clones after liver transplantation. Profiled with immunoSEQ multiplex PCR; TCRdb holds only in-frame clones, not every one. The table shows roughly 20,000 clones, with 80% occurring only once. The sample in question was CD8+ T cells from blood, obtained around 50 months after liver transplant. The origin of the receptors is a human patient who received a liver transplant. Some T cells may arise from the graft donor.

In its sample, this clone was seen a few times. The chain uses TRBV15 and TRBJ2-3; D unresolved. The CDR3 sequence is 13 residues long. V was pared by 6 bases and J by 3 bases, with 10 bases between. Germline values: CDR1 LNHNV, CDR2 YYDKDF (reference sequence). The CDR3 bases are TGTGCCACCAGATCCCTTTCGACAGATACGCAGTATTTT. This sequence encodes CATRSLSTDTQYF.

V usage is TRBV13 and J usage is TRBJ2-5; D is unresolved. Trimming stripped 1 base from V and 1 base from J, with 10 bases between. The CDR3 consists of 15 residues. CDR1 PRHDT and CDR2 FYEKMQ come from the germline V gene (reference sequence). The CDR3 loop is CASSLESRVQETQYF. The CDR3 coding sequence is TGTGCCAGCAGCTTAGAATCTCGCGTCCAAGAGACCCAGTACTTC.

CDR3 coding DNA: TGTGCCAGCAGGGACAGCCCCTCTGGGGCCAACGTCCTGACTTTC. Protein sequence: CASRDSPSGANVLTF. This chain links TRBV28 with TRBJ2-6; D is perhaps TRBD1 (6 bases). The CDR3 is 15 residues long. V lost 6 bases to trimming and J lost 0 bases, with 9 bases between them. The germline gives CDR1 MDHEN, CDR2 SYDVKM.

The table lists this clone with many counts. CDR3 bases: TGTGCCAGCAGGGGGAGCGTCTCCTACGAGCAGTACTTC. Its protein product is CASRGSVSYEQYF. The chain has TRBV2 and TRBJ2-7; the D gene is possibly TRBD2 (5 bases). Germline values: CDR1 SNHLY, CDR2 FYNNEI. With 6 bases removed from V and 0 bases from J, the gap between germline ends came to 9 bases. This CDR3 contains 13 residues.

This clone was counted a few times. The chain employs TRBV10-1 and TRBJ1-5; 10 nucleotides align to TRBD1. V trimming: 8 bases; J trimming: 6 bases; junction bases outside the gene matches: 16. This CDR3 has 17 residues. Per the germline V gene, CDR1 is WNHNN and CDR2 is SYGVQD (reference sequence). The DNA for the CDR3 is TGCGCCAGCTTTCACCGGGACAGGGGATGTGTAGGTCAGCCCCAGCATTTT. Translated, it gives CASFHRDRGCVGQPQHF.

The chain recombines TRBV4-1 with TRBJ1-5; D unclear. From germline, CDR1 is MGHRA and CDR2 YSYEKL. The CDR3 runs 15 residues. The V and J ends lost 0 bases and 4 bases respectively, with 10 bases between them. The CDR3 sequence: CASSQEGHPNQPQHF. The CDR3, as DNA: TGCGCCAGCAGCCAAGAGGGCCATCCTAATCAGCCCCAGCATTTT.